The 18 T cell receptor beta chains below all came from one sample that was sequenced in a study of OX40 agonist ivuxolimab in advanced cancers. The library came from the immunoSEQ multiplex PCR assay. TCRdb took over this immuneACCESS table, retaining in-frame rearrangements with V and J assigned. Such tables are incomplete; in checked studies, under half of the missing clones stem from an unresolved V gene, and the remainder is unexplained. Counted in this sample were 75,000 to 100,000 clones; just over 90% of them appeared once. Of the sample, 0.6% to 0.75% is held by the ten largest clones. The source material was CD4+ or CD8+ T cells sorted from blood, sampled in a trial of the OX40 agonist ivuxolimab. The receptors shown here come from an adult with an advanced solid tumor such as melanoma, head and neck, liver or kidney cancer.

The CDR3 here is CSVEGPLGPSDTQYF. DNA for the CDR3: TGCAGCGTTGAGGGGCCGCTTGGGCCTTCTGATACGCAGTATTTT. This rearrangement joins TRBV29-1 to TRBJ2-3, with a weak D call TRBD1 (5 bases). The length of the CDR3 is 15 residues. Per germline, CDR1 SQVTM and CDR2 ANQGSEA. V lost 3 bases, J lost 6 bases, and 19 bases lay in between.

The rearrangement joins TRBV12-2 to TRBJ2-7; no DNA check was done on the table's D call, TRBD1. TRBV12-2 is marked as a pseudogene. The CDR3 runs to 15 residues. The CDR3 nucleotides read TGTGCAAGTCGCTTGAGACAAAGGGGTCCCTACGAGCAGTACTTC. This encodes CASRLRQRGPYEQYF.

J is TRBJ2-5 and V is TRBV5-4; 11 bases agree with TRBD2. CDR3 length equals 14 residues. Trimming cost V 2 bases and J 5 bases; bases outside gene matches: 2. The germline gives CDR1 SGHNT, CDR2 YYREEE (reference sequence). The chain's CDR3 is CASSFSGGAETQYF. In DNA, the CDR3 is TGTGCCAGCAGCTTTAGCGGGGGGGCGGAGACCCAGTACTTC. The entire variable domain, with the rest obtained from reference TRBV5-4 and TRBJ2-5, is as follows: ETGVTQSPTHLIKTRGQQVTLRCSSQSGHNTVSWYQQALGQGPQFIFQYYREEENGRGNFPPRFSGLQFPNYSSELNVNALELDDSALYLCASSFSGGAETQYFGPGTRLLVL.

Concerning this clone itself: The same CDR3 arises from other DNA sequences in this sample as well. This chain links TRBV18 with TRBJ2-4; unclear D gene. This CDR3 has 14 residues. V shed 2 bases and J shed 2 bases, with 7 bases lying between them. Germline loops: CDR1 KGHSH, CDR2 LQKENI. The CDR3 is CASSPGSPKNIQYF. The CDR3 coding sequence is TGTGCCAGCTCACCAGGTAGTCCCAAAAACATTCAGTACTTC.

The genes are TRBV6-5 and TRBJ2-7; D gene uncertain. CDR1 and CDR2 from the germline V gene are MNHEY and SVGAGI. V was pared by 0 bases and J by 2 bases, with 8 bases between. The CDR3 consists of 14 residues. CDR3 amino acids: CASSYSWGTYEQYF. The CDR3 DNA is TGTGCCAGCAGTTACTCGTGGGGAACCTACGAGCAGTACTTC.

This sequence joins TRBV18 and TRBJ2-7, with D unresolved. This CDR3 spans 13 amino acids. Per germline, CDR1 KGHSH and CDR2 LQKENI. Trimming took off 0 bases at V and 3 bases at J, with 6 bases between the two ends. The CDR3 coding sequence is TGTGCCAGCTCACCACCGTCCTACTACGAGCAGTACTTC. This gives the protein CASSPPSYYEQYF.

This clone was seen only a few times. The chain couples TRBV19 to TRBJ1-5; D unresolved. This CDR3 has 13 residues. CDR1 is LNHDA, CDR2 SQIVND, per germline (reference sequence). V was cut by 6 bases and J by 5 bases, with 11 bases left in between. CDR3 sequence (DNA): TGTGCCAGTAGGCGGGCCACGGATCAGCCCCAGCATTTT. It codes for CASRRATDQPQHF.

The chain carries TRBV7-2 and TRBJ2-1; unclear D gene. V dropped 3 bases and J dropped 0 bases, with 9 bases sitting between them. Per germline, CDR1 SGHTA and CDR2 FQGNSA. The CDR3 loop spans 15 amino acids. The DNA for the CDR3 is TGTGCCAGCAGCTTTGGCGGTTCCTCCTACAATGAGCAGTTCTTC. Translation gives CASSFGGSSYNEQFF.

The gene calls are TRBV15 and TRBJ2-7; possibly TRBD1 for D (6 bases). There are 13 residues in the CDR3. Germline CDR1 LNHNV, CDR2 YYDKDF (reference sequence). V was shortened by 3 bases and J by 3 bases, with 9 bases between the two germline ends. In nucleotides, the CDR3 is TGTGCCACCAGCAGGGACAGCCTCTACGAGCAGTACTTC. Translation gives CATSRDSLYEQYF.

This rearrangement joins TRBV7-2 to TRBJ1-2; D unresolved. Deletions cut 3 bases from V and 2 bases from J, with 10 bases between. Germline V gives CDR1 SGHTA, CDR2 FQGNSA. CDR3 length equals 14 residues. CDR3 region: CASSLTSGNYGYTF. CDR3 sequence (DNA): TGTGCCAGCAGCTTGACTTCTGGGAACTATGGCTACACCTTC.

The rearrangement joins TRBV27 to TRBJ1-2; D may be TRBD1 (5 bases). CDR1 is MNHEY and CDR2 is SMNVEV in the germline V gene (reference sequence). V was clipped by 6 bases and J by 0 bases, with 11 bases between them. The CDR3 has 14 amino acids. DNA for the CDR3: TGTGCCAGCAGACCGGGACGAGCTAACTATGGCTACACCTTC. It yields the protein CASRPGRANYGYTF.

J is TRBJ2-7 and V is TRBV16, with D maybe TRBD1 (6 bases). The length of the CDR3 is 14 residues. The V gene's germline CDR1 is KGHSY and CDR2 FQNENV. Trimming took 7 bases from V and 5 from J, leaving 18 bases between them. This CDR3 reads CASNPGHPEDEQYF. The CDR3 nucleotides are TGTGCCAGCAACCCGGGACATCCGGAGGACGAGCAGTACTTC.

This chain links TRBV27 with TRBJ2-2; D gene unclear. Germline V lookup: CDR1 MNHEY, CDR2 SMNVEV (reference sequence). V was pared by 2 bases and J by 1 base, with 5 bases between. The CDR3 is 14 residues long. This chain's CDR3 is CASSLQVNTGELFF. The CDR3 DNA is TGTGCCAGCAGTTTACAGGTGAACACCGGGGAGCTGTTTTTT.

The rearrangement joins TRBV27 to TRBJ2-2; D is unclear. The germline V gene encodes CDR1 MNHEY and CDR2 SMNVEV (reference sequence). The CDR3 extends over 15 amino acids. Trimming pared 8 bases from V and 2 bases from J, leaving 15 bases between. CDR3 sequence reads: CASGLDRLNTGELFF. As DNA, the CDR3 is TGTGCCAGCGGGCTGGATCGACTTAACACCGGGGAGCTGTTTTTT.

The V gene is TRBV27, the J gene TRBJ1-4; TRBD1 is a possible D gene (5 bases). CDR1 and CDR2 from the germline V gene are MNHEY and SMNVEV (reference sequence). The CDR3 totals 15 residues. Trimming removed 6 bases from V and 0 bases from J, with 11 bases in between. In DNA form, the CDR3 reads TGTGCCAGCAGCGAAGGGGCGCCAACTAATGAAAAACTGTTTTTT. This gives the protein CASSEGAPTNEKLFF.

The gene calls are TRBV27 and TRBJ2-1; 7 bases are shared with TRBD2. Looked up from germline, CDR1 is MNHEY and CDR2 is SMNVEV (reference sequence). Unmatched junction bases numbered 10, after V lost 5 bases and J lost 3 bases. This CDR3 spans 16 amino acids. The CDR3: CASSPGLAANYNEQFF. The CDR3 DNA follows: TGTGCCAGCAGTCCCGGTCTAGCGGCTAACTACAATGAGCAGTTCTTC.

The chain is built from TRBV27 and TRBJ2-7; D is perhaps TRBD1 (6 bases). Germline V gene data show CDR1 as MNHEY and CDR2 as SMNVEV (reference sequence). This CDR3 region has 15 residues. Trimming stripped 4 bases from V and 6 bases from J, with 19 bases between. The CDR3 nucleotides are TGTGCCAGCAGTTCTCCGTCGGCAGGGGTTCTCGAGCAGTACTTC. Amino acids: CASSSPSAGVLEQYF.

The V gene is TRBV7-3, the J gene TRBJ1-2; 10 nucleotides line up with TRBD1. The CDR3 contains 13 residues. CDR1 is SGHTA and CDR2 is FQGTGA in the germline V gene. The V segment lost 4 bases and the J segment 6 bases; nucleotides outside the gene matches: 2. The CDR3 reads CASSYGTGDGYTF. Written as DNA, the CDR3 is TGTGCCAGCAGCTACGGGACAGGGGATGGCTACACCTTC.